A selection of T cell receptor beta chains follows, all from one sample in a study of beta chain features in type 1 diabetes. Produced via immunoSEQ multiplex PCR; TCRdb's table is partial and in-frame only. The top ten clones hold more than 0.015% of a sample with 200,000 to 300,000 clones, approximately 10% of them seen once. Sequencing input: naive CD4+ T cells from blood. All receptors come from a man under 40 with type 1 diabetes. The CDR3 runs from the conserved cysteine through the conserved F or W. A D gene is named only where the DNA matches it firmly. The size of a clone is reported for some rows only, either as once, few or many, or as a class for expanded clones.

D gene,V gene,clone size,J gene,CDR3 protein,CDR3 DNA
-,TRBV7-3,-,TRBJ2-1,CASSPGRVLDEQFF,TGTGCCAGCAGCCCCGGGCGGGTTCTCGATGAGCAGTTCTTC
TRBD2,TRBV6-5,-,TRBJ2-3,CASSLRRGGDTQYF,TGTGCCAGCAGTCTGCGGCGGGGGGGCGATACGCAGTATTTT
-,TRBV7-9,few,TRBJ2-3,CASGGETQYF,TGTGCCAGCGGCGGGGAGACGCAGTATTTT
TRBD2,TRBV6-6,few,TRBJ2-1,CASRPTSVNEQFF,TGTGCCAGCAGACCTACTAGCGTCAATGAGCAGTTCTTC
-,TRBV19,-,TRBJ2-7,CASSSPGQGTYEQYF,TGTGCCAGTTCAAGTCCGGGACAAGGAACCTACGAGCAGTACTTC
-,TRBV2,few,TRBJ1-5,CASSEEAIQPQHF,TGTGCCAGCAGTGAAGAAGCGATTCAGCCCCAGCATTTT
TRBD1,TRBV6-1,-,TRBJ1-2,CASNVQGARGYTF,TGTGCCAGCAACGTACAGGGGGCGCGAGGCTACACCTTC
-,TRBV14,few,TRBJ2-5,CASSQDRTQYF,TGTGCCAGCAGCCAAGATCGGACCCAGTACTTC
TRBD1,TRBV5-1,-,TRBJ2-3,CASSLGDRTQGQYF,TGCGCCAGCAGCTTGGGGGACAGAACCCAGGGGCAGTATTTT
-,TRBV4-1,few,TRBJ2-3,CASSQVWGASGSTDTQYF,TGCGCCAGCAGCCAAGTGTGGGGGGCTAGCGGTAGCACAGATACGCAGTATTTT
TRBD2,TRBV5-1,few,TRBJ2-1,CASSSPGGQFF,TGCGCCAGCAGCTCCCCGGGAGGGCAGTTCTTC
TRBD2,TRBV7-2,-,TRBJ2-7,CASSPSGGAWYEQYF,TGTGCCAGCAGCCCTAGCGGGGGGGCTTGGTACGAGCAGTACTTC
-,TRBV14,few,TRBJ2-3,CASSLRPWASDTQYF,TGTGCCAGCAGCCTCCGTCCTTGGGCGTCAGATACGCAGTATTTT
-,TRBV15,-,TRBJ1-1,CATSRVGAGYTEAFF,TGTGCCACCAGCAGAGTAGGGGCAGGCTATACTGAAGCTTTCTTT
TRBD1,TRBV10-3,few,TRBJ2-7,CAISDPGQGDYEQYF,TGTGCCATCAGCGACCCGGGACAGGGGGACTACGAGCAGTACTTC
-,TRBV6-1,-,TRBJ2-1,CASSRGYHGQFF,TGTGCCAGCAGCCGCGGATACCATGGGCAGTTCTTC
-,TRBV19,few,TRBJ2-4,CASSGYQGAKNIQYF,TGTGCCAGTAGTGGGTATCAGGGAGCCAAAAACATTCAGTACTTC
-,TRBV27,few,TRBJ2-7,CASGSKQGPYEQYF,TGTGCCAGTGGGAGTAAGCAGGGGCCCTACGAGCAGTACTTC
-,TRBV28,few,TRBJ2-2,CAGGGHLNTGELFF,TGTGCCGGGGGGGGGCATCTGAACACCGGGGAGCTGTTTTTT
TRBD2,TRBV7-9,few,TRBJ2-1,CASTPGLAGSARQFF,TGTGCCAGCACCCCAGGACTAGCGGGGTCCGCACGGCAGTTCTTC
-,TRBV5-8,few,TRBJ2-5,CASRQLTIGETQYF,TGTGCCAGCAGGCAACTCACGATCGGTGAGACCCAGTACTTC
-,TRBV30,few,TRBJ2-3,CACTASLTDTQYF,TGTGCCTGCACAGCTAGCCTCACAGATACGCAGTATTTT
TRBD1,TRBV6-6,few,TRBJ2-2,CASSQGQGPNTGELFF,TGTGCCAGCAGCCAGGGACAGGGACCGAACACCGGGGAGCTGTTTTTT
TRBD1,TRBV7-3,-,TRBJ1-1,CASSWDRNTEAFF,TGTGCCAGCAGCTGGGACAGGAACACTGAAGCTTTCTTT
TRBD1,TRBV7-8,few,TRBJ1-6,CASSRAQGTVNSPLHF,TGTGCCAGCAGCCGCGCGCAGGGGACAGTTAATTCACCCCTCCACTTT
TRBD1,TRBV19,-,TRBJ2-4,CASSVIRDRNIQYF,TGTGCCAGTAGTGTCATTCGGGACAGAAACATTCAGTACTTC
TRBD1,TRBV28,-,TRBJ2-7,CASSLGDRQNYEQYF,TGTGCCAGCAGTTTAGGGGACAGGCAAAACTACGAGCAGTACTTC
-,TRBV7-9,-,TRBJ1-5,CASSLGAQPQHF,TGTGCCAGCAGCTTAGGCGCTCAGCCCCAGCATTTT
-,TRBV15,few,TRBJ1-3,CATSTGPGNTIYF,TGTGCCACCAGCACAGGGCCAGGAAACACCATATATTTT
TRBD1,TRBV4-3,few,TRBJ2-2,CASSQTTGGIWTGELFF,TGCGCCAGCAGCCAAACCACAGGGGGGATTTGGACCGGGGAGCTGTTTTTT
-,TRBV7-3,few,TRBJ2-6,CASSPTYRTNVLTF,TGTGCCAGCAGCCCAACTTACAGGACCAACGTCCTGACTTTC
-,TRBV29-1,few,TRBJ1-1,CSVVGMNTEAFF,TGCAGCGTTGTCGGTATGAACACTGAAGCTTTCTTT
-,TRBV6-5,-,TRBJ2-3,CATGASGDTQYF,TGTGCCACGGGGGCTAGCGGAGATACGCAGTATTTT
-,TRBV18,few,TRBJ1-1,CASSPSEENTEAFF,TGTGCCAGCTCACCTAGTGAGGAGAACACTGAAGCTTTCTTT
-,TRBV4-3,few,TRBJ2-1,CASSQSAGPLGSEQFF,TGCGCCAGCAGCCAAAGCGCCGGACCCTTGGGGAGTGAGCAGTTCTTC
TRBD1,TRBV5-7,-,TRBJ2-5,CASSQYPLSRTGDF,TGTGCCAGCAGCCAATACCCCCTCTCTAGGACAGGGGACTTC
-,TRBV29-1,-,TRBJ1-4,CSVERVRGNLDEKLFF,TGCAGCGTTGAAAGAGTCAGGGGTAATCTGGATGAAAAACTGTTTTTT
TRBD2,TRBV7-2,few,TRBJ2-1,CASSLVTSGETEQFF,TGTGCCAGCAGCTTAGTAACTAGCGGGGAAACTGAGCAGTTCTTC
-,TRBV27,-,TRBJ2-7,CASRPRHRASYEQYF,TGTGCCAGCAGACCCAGGCACAGGGCTTCCTACGAGCAGTACTTC
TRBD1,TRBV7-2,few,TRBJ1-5,CASSLAGTGAQPQHF,TGTGCCAGCAGCTTGGCCGGGACAGGGGCTCAGCCCCAGCATTTT
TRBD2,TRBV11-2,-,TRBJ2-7,CASSLGPTGGVEQYF,TGTGCCAGCAGCTTAGGGCCAACGGGGGGGGTCGAGCAGTACTTC
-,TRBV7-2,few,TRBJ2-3,CASSLPGQATDTQYF,TGTGCCAGCAGCCTACCGGGACAAGCCACAGATACGCAGTATTTT
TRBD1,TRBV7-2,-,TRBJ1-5,CASSPDRDASQPQHF,TGTGCCAGCAGCCCGGACAGGGACGCCAGTCAGCCCCAGCATTTT
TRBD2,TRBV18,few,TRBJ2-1,CASSPRVAGAYEQFF,TGTGCCAGCTCACCCCGGGTAGCGGGGGCCTATGAGCAGTTCTTC
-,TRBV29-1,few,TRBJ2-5,CSGYSGTRKETQYF,TGCAGCGGTTATTCCGGGACACGAAAAGAGACCCAGTACTTC
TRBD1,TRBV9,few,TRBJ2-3,CASSVGQGTDTQYF,TGTGCCAGCAGCGTGGGACAGGGAACAGATACGCAGTATTTT
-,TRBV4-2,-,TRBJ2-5,CASSQVPGREQYF,TGTGCCAGCAGCCAAGTACCAGGGCGAGAGCAGTACTTC
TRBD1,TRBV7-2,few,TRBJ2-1,CASSTRQGPWTFF,TGTGCCAGCAGCACCCGACAGGGTCCATGGACGTTCTTC
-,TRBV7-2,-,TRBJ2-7,CASSLVTGPYEQYF,TGTGCCAGCAGCTTAGTTACAGGCCCTTACGAGCAGTACTTC
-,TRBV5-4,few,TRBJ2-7,CASSIGWDIAYEQYF,TGTGCCAGCAGCATTGGATGGGACATCGCCTACGAGCAGTACTTC
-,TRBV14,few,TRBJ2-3,CASSSLLSTQYF,TGTGCCAGCAGCTCCCTCTTAAGCACGCAGTATTTT